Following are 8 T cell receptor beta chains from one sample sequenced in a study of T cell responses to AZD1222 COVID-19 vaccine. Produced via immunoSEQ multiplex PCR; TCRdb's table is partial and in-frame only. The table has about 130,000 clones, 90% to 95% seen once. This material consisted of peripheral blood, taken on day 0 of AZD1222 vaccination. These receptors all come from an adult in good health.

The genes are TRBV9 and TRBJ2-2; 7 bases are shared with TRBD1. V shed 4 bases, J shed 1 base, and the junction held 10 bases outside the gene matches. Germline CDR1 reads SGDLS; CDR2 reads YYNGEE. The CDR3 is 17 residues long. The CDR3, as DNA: TGTGCCAGCAGCCCCTTCCCGAGGGGGCAGAACACCGGGGAGCTGTTTTTT. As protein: CASSPFPRGQNTGELFF.

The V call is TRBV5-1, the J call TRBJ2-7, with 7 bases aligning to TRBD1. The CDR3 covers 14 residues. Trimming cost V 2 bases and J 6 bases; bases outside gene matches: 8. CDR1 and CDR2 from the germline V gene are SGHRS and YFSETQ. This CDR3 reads CASSLQGSTREQYF. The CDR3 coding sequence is TGCGCCAGCAGCTTACAGGGGAGCACGCGCGAGCAGTACTTC.

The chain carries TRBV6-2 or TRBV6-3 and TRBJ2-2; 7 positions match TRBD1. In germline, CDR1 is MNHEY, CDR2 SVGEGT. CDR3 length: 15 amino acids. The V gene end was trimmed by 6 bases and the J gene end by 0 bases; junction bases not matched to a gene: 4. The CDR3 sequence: CASSAGTANTGELFF. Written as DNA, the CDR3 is TGTGCCAGCAGCGCCGGGACAGCGAACACCGGGGAGCTGTTTTTT.

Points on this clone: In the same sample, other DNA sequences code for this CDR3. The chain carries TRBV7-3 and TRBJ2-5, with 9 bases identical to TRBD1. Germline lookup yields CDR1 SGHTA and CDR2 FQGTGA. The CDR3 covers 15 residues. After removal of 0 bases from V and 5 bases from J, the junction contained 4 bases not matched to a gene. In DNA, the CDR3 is TGTGCCAGCAGCTTAACGGGACAGGGCGGGGAGACCCAGTACTTC. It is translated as CASSLTGQGGETQYF.

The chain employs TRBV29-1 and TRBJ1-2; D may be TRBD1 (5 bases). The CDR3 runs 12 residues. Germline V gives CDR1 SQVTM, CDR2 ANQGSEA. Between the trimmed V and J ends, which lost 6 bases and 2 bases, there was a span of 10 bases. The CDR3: CSVRGTNYGYTF. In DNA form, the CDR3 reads TGCAGCGTCCGGGGCACCAACTATGGCTACACCTTC.

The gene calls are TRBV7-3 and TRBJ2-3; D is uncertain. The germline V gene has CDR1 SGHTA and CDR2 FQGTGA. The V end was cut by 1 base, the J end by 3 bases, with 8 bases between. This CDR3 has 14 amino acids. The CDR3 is CASSLSPVTDTQYF. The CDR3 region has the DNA TGTGCCAGCAGCTTAAGTCCCGTGACAGATACGCAGTATTTT.

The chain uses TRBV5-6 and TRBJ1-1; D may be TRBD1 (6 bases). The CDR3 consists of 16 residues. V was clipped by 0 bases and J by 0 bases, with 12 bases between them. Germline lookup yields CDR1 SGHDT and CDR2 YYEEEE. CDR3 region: CASSLVAAGVNTEAFF. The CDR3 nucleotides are TGTGCCAGCAGCTTGGTGGCGGCAGGGGTGAACACTGAAGCTTTCTTT.

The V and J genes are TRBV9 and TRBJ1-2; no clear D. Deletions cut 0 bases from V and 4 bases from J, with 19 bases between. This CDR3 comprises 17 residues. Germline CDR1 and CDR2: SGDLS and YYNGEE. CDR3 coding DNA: TGTGCCAGCAGCGTAGAGTTAGGGCCGACCTATGGCTATGGCTACACCTTC. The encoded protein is CASSVELGPTYGYGYTF.